The T cell receptor (beta chain) described here comes from a study of radiation and T cells in renal cell carcinoma. Study-wide results and caveats: In blood, top tumor clones expanded by 2 weeks, shrinking by 4.

As to this clone: Its antigen is not known.

CDR3 length equals 16 residues. The V gene's germline CDR1 is SGHTA and CDR2 FQGTGA. V was trimmed by 0 bases and J by 0 bases, leaving 9 bases between them. Only in-frame clones appear in the TCRdb table, and some are missing; sequencing was by immunoSEQ multiplex PCR. The sample holds 100,000 to 150,000 clones, roughly 80% seen once. This sample's time point: baseline pretreatment blood. Described treatment: 15 Gy SBRT to primary tumor, nephrectomy 4 weeks later. The origin of this receptor is a woman between 55 and 75 years old with renal cell carcinoma. This specimen was blood, taken from a patient whose treatment included radiotherapy and nephrectomy. The chain couples TRBV7-3 to TRBJ2-1; D not certain. CDR3 coding DNA: TGTGCCAGCAGCTTAACGTCTCTAGGCTCCTACAATGAGCAGTTCTTC. It encodes CASSLTSLGSYNEQFF.